The 8 T cell receptor beta chains in this list originate from one sample, sequenced in a study of shared clonotypes between healthy human individuals. Data came from immunoSEQ multiplex PCR; TCRdb stores just in-frame clones and leaves some out. This table holds roughly 550,000 clones, just under 97% found once. The naive CD8 fraction comprised CD45RO-negative cells positively selected for CCR7 and excluded terminally differentiated effector memory CD45RA+ cells. The sample comprised naive CD8+ T cells sorted from blood. Every receptor here comes from a woman aged 25 to 39 in good health.

The table lists this clone with a count of one. The CDR3 spells CATLSDEQYF. In nucleotides, the CDR3 is TGCGCCACCCTGAGCGACGAGCAGTACTTC. V gene TRBV10-2 combines with J gene TRBJ2-7; D not resolved. This CDR3 has 10 amino acids. The germline CDR1 and CDR2 sequences are WSHSY and SAAADI. The germline V and J ends were trimmed by 10 bases and 5 bases, with 9 bases remaining between them.

This clone is a singleton in its sample. The chain joins TRBV7-6 to TRBJ1-1; 8 bases align to TRBD1. In germline, CDR1 is SGHVS, CDR2 FNYEAQ. This CDR3 comprises 13 residues. V lost 4 bases to trimming and J lost 8 bases; unmatched junction nucleotides: 6. CDR3 bases: TGTGCCAGCAGCTCACGGACAGGGAACGAAGCTTTCTTT. Amino acids: CASSSRTGNEAFF.

This rearrangement joins TRBV4-1 to TRBJ2-1; D unresolved. Trimming removed 0 bases at V and 3 bases at J, with 12 bases between. Germline loops: CDR1 MGHRA, CDR2 YSYEKL. This CDR3 has 16 amino acids. The CDR3 sequence: CASSQDMGTHYNEQFF. Written as DNA, the CDR3 is TGCGCCAGCAGCCAAGATATGGGCACCCACTACAATGAGCAGTTCTTC.

A single count supports this clone. V usage is TRBV4-1 and J usage is TRBJ2-7; D unresolved. The CDR3 consists of 17 residues. Germline CDR1 and CDR2: MGHRA and YSYEKL. The V end was cut by 5 bases, the J end by 2 bases, with 22 bases between. The CDR3 region is CASSYLGVGHPAYEQYF. As DNA, the CDR3 is TGCGCCAGCAGCTACCTAGGAGTGGGTCATCCCGCCTACGAGCAGTACTTC.

The chain is built from TRBV2 and TRBJ2-1, with no clear D. The V and J ends lost 2 bases and 6 bases respectively, with 14 bases between them. The CDR3 covers 15 residues. Germline V gene lookup returns CDR1 SNHLY and CDR2 FYNNEI. CDR3 sequence: CASSESDWVGNEQFF. The CDR3 DNA sequence: TGTGCCAGCAGTGAATCGGATTGGGTAGGCAATGAGCAGTTCTTC.

The chain employs TRBV5-1 and TRBJ1-5; D remains unclear. This CDR3 is 13 amino acids long. From germline, CDR1 is SGHRS and CDR2 YFSETQ. V was trimmed by 4 bases and J by 3 bases, leaving 8 bases between them. Here the CDR3 DNA reads TGCGCCAGCAGCGCCGGGGTCAATCAGCCCCAGCATTTT. This sequence encodes CASSAGVNQPQHF.

For the CDR3, the DNA is TGTGCCAGCAAGTTAGCAAGTGAAGCTTTCTTT. The encoded protein is CASKLASEAFF. The chain carries TRBV28 and TRBJ1-1; D remains unclear. This CDR3 is 11 amino acids long. Germline assignment: CDR1 MDHEN and CDR2 SYDVKM. V lost 7 bases, J lost 7 bases, and 10 bases lay in between.

The chain has TRBV27 and TRBJ1-1; 7 bases line up with TRBD1. CDR3 length: 13 residues. Losses at the gene ends were 6 bases for V and 3 bases for J; bases not matched to a gene: 4. Germline V CDR1 and CDR2: MNHEY, SMNVEV (reference sequence). This chain's CDR3 is CASSDREDTEAFF. Here the CDR3 DNA reads TGTGCCAGCAGCGACAGGGAGGACACTGAAGCTTTCTTT.